What follows is one T cell receptor beta chain and its context. Germline V gene lookup returns CDR1 MNHNY and CDR2 SVGAGI (reference sequence). The V gene end was trimmed by 6 bases and the J gene end by 3 bases; junction bases not matched to a gene: 11. The CDR3 has 15 amino acids. This specimen belongs to a study of blood T cell repertoires in COVID-19. Sequenced by immunoSEQ multiplex PCR; TCRdb stores in-frame clones only, minus some. The sample lists 180,000 or so clones; 80% to 85% were seen once. V is TRBV6-6 and J is TRBJ2-7; the match to TRBD1 covers 7 bases. This TCR derives from a human donor with acute or convalescent COVID-19. The donor label of this sample is uncertain. Sequences were obtained from peripheral blood. CDR3 in DNA: TGTGCCAGCAGCCGAAGACAGGGAATAGACTACGAGCAGTACTTC. It is translated as CASSRRQGIDYEQYF.